This T cell receptor (gamma chain) was captured by sequencing in a study of Vδ1+ human thymocytes. RNA was extracted from the cells and then reverse transcribed. The CDR3 regions were amplified by multiplex PCR from V-gene primers to a constant-region primer. TCRdb reprocessed the multiplex PCR reads through CATT. Of about 22,000 gamma-chain clones detected, roughly 15% appear once; the ten largest clones hold roughly 2%. This CDR3 comprises 13 residues. Germline CDR1 and CDR2: EGSTGY and YDSYTSSV. V trimming: 9 bases; J trimming: 0 bases; junction bases outside the gene matches: 4. Study-level findings and limits: Despite high sort purity, roughly 21% of thymic T cell receptor delta sequences were Vdelta2. TRG sequences recurred across donors, whereas TRD sequences stayed essentially private. In the thymus, TRG and TRD repertoires looked highly polyclonal with Gaussian CDR3 lengths.

The table lists this clone with a few counts. No antigen is known for it. The TCR sequence derives from a child in the first two years of life who had congenital heart surgery. The chain joins TRGV4 to TRGJP2. Sequencing was done on a sample of Vdelta1+ gamma-delta thymocytes from the thymus. Specified subset: FACS-sorted CD3+ TCRalphabeta- TCRVdelta1+ TCRVdelta2- thymocytes. The CDR3 loop is CATTHSSDWIKTF. The CDR3 nucleotides are TGTGCCACCACCCATAGTAGTGATTGGATCAAGACGTTT.